The entry below gives a single T cell receptor (beta chain) sequence along with its context. Its antigen is not known. Sequencing used immunoSEQ multiplex PCR; TCRdb keeps in-frame clones, though not all of them. The sample has more than 75,000 clones, more than 85% seen once. The sample belongs to a study of siplizumab effects on memory and regulatory T cells. Points from the study as a whole: Significantly reduced by siplizumab was the cumulative frequency of alloreactive sequences, namely those traceable to unstimulated CD4+ memory cells. Memory cells seemed less diverse than naive T cells, which also seemed major contributors to the alloresponse. Confirmatory evidence of suppressive function in proliferating siplizumab-culture Tregs was not obtained.

CDR1 is SGHNT and CDR2 is YENEEA in the germline V gene. The CDR3 has 15 residues. Trimming pared 4 bases from V and 4 bases from J, leaving 14 bases between. Sample: CD8+ T cells sorted from blood. The TCR sequence derives from a human donor in good health. The rearrangement uses TRBV11-3 and TRBJ1-3; tentative D call: TRBD1 (6 bases). CDR3 in amino acids: CASSSTGFKGNTIYF. The DNA for the CDR3 is TGTGCCAGCAGCTCCACAGGGTTTAAAGGAAACACCATATATTTT.